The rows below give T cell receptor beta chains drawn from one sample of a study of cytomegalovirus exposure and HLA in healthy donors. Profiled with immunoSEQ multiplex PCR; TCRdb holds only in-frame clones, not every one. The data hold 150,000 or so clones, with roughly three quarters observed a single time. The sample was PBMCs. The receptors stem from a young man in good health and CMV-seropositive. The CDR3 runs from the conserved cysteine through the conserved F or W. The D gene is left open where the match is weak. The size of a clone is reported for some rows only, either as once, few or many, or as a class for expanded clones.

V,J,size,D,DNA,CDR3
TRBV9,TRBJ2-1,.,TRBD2,TGTGCCAGCAGCCCATTAAGCGGGAGGGCCATCAATGAGCAGTTCTTC,CASSPLSGRAINEQFF
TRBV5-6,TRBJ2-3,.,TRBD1,TGTGCCAGCAGCTTGGGCGCAGGGGGATGGGAAGATACGCAGTATTTT,CASSLGAGGWEDTQYF
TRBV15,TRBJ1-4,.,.,TGTGCCACCAGCAGAGATGGGCGCCTTGATGAAAAACTGTTTTTT,CATSRDGRLDEKLFF
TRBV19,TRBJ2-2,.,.,TGTGCCAGTACCCTCCGAAGGGGCGCAAACACCGGGGAGCTGTTTTTT,CASTLRRGANTGELFF
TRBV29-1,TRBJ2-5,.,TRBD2,TGCAGCGTTGGGCGGGGACTAGCGGGGAACCAAGAGACCCAGTACTTC,CSVGRGLAGNQETQYF
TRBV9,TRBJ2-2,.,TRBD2,TGTGCCAGCAGCGTAGGTAACGGGAGGGGAAACACCGGGGAGCTGTTTTTT,CASSVGNGRGNTGELFF
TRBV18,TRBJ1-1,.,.,TGTGCCAGCTCCCCGGTCGGGGGAGCTTTCTTT,CASSPVGGAFF
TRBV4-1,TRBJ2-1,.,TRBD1,TGCGCCAGCAGCCAAGAACCCCTAGACAGGGCCTCCTACAATGAGCAGTTCTTC,CASSQEPLDRASYNEQFF
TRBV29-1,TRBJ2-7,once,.,TGCAGCGTCTCTACTTTCTCCTACGAGCAGTACTTC,CSVSTFSYEQYF
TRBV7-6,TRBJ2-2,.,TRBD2,TGTGCCAGCAGCTTAGTGGGACTAGCGAACACCGGGGAGCTGTTTTTT,CASSLVGLANTGELFF
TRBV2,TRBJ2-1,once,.,TGTGCCAGCAGGGCTAGGGGGACAACCTACAATGAGCAGTTCTTC,CASRARGTTYNEQFF
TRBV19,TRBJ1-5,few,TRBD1,TGTGCCACCCAGACAGGGGATAGCAATCAGCCCCAGCATTTT,CATQTGDSNQPQHF
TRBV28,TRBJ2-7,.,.,TGTGCCAGTGGAGATACTAGTCTTGCCTACGAGCAGTACTTC,CASGDTSLAYEQYF
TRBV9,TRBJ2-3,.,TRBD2,TGTGCCAGCAGCACTAGCGTCGACGATACGCAGTATTTT,CASSTSVDDTQYF
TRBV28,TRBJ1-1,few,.,TGTGCCAGCAGTTTCCGGAGAAACACTGAAGCTTTCTTT,CASSFRRNTEAFF
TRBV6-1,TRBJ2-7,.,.,TGTGCCGGCAGCCGGGACTCTTACTCCTACGAGCAGTACTTC,CAGSRDSYSYEQYF
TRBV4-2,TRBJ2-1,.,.,TGTGCCAGCAGCCAGGGCGGGACCCTCAATGAGCAGTTCTTC,CASSQGGTLNEQFF
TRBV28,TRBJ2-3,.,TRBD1,TGTGCCAGCAGTAAGACAGGGGGGACTAGCACAGATACGCAGTATTTT,CASSKTGGTSTDTQYF
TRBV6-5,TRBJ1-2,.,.,TGTGCCAGCAGCGTCCAGGGGTTGTATGGCTACACCTTC,CASSVQGLYGYTF
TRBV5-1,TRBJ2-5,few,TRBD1,TGCGCCAGCAGCAGCAGGGGGCCCTCCTCGGAGACCCAGTACTTC,CASSSRGPSSETQYF